The 27 T cell receptor beta chains reported below all come from one sample, sequenced in a study of cytomegalovirus exposure and HLA in healthy donors. PCR primers comprised 60 Vbeta and 13 Jbeta primers. Here immunoSEQ multiplex PCR was the method, and the copy in TCRdb shows in-frame clones only, minus some. The table has under 200,000 clones, around 77% seen once. The specimen sequenced was PBMCs. These receptors came from a man aged 55-75 years in good health and CMV-seronegative.

The rearrangement uses TRBV25-1 and TRBJ2-1, with a tentative D call TRBD2 (6 bases). V dropped 8 bases and J dropped 3 bases, with 17 bases sitting between them. Germline CDR1 and CDR2: MGHDK and SYGVNS. The CDR3 runs 15 residues. As DNA, the CDR3 is TGTGCCAGCGGCAGTGGAGGGACGGGCTACAATGAGCAGTTCTTC. Residues: CASGSGGTGYNEQFF.

The V call is TRBV6-5, the J call TRBJ1-2; TRBD1 matches 7 bases. The CDR3 length is 16 residues. In germline, CDR1 is MNHEY, CDR2 SVGAGI. V was clipped by 2 bases and J by 1 base; unmatched bases: 7. This CDR3 is CASSYLQGSLNYGYTF. The CDR3 DNA reads TGTGCCAGCAGTTACCTACAGGGGAGTCTTAACTATGGCTACACCTTC.

This clone has just a few counts. The chain carries TRBV19 and TRBJ1-5, with 10 bases aligning to TRBD1. After removal of 4 bases from V and 6 bases from J, the junction contained 3 bases not matched to a gene. Germline CDR1 reads LNHDA; CDR2 reads SQIVND (reference sequence). The CDR3 is 14 residues long. CDR3 bases: TGTGCCAGTAGTAGACAGGGGGCGATTCAGCCCCAGCATTTT. This gives the protein CASSRQGAIQPQHF.

Details on this clone: Because the CDR3's place on the DNA is in doubt, the DNA is left out and the CDR3 is given as listed by TCRdb. The V gene is TRBV25-1, the J gene TRBJ2-3; TRBD1, the D gene given by the table, was not confirmed from the DNA. The CDR3 spans 16 amino acids, including both terminal residues. In germline, CDR1 is MGHDK, CDR2 SYGVNS. This CDR3 is CASSARGTGAVFWQYF.

The table lists this clone with a few counts. The chain carries TRBV5-1 and TRBJ1-2; D is ambiguous. Looked up from germline, CDR1 is SGHRS and CDR2 is YFSETQ. There are 13 residues in the CDR3. Trimming stripped 2 bases from V and 4 bases from J, with 9 bases between. CDR3 in DNA: TGCGCCAGCAGCTTACCCTCTATCTATGGCTACACCTTC. It translates to CASSLPSIYGYTF.

The chain's CDR3 is CASSVGDRGRWETQYF. As DNA, the CDR3 is TGTGCCAGCAGCGTAGGGGACAGGGGTCGGTGGGAGACCCAGTACTTC. The chain uses TRBV9 and TRBJ2-5, with 10 bases fitting TRBD1. The V gene's germline CDR1 is SGDLS and CDR2 YYNGEE. Unmatched junction bases numbered 7, after V lost 0 bases and J lost 5 bases. The CDR3 has 16 amino acids.

This chain's CDR3 is CASSFEGRQETQYF. The CDR3 nucleotides are TGTGCCAGCAGCTTTGAAGGGAGGCAAGAGACCCAGTACTTC. The rearrangement joins TRBV5-5 to TRBJ2-5, with D tentatively TRBD2 (6 bases). With 2 bases removed from V and 2 bases from J, the gap between germline ends came to 10 bases. Germline V gives CDR1 SGHKS, CDR2 YYEKEE (reference sequence). The CDR3 has 14 amino acids.

The rearrangement links TRBV6-5 to TRBJ1-2; the D is unclear. CDR1 and CDR2 from the germline V gene are MNHEY and SVGAGI. This CDR3 has 14 residues. Trimming pared 5 bases from V and 4 bases from J, leaving 14 bases between. The CDR3 bases are TGTGCCAGCAGTACCCCCTCCAGTTTCTATGGCTACACCTTC. The encoded protein is CASSTPSSFYGYTF.

For the CDR3, the DNA is TGTGCCAGCAGCATACAGGGGGAGCAGTTCTTC. Translated, it gives CASSIQGEQFF. J is TRBJ2-1 and V is TRBV11-2; TRBD1 agrees at 7 bases. J lost 10 bases, V lost 5 bases, and 2 bases had no gene match. This CDR3 has 11 amino acids. Germline V gene sequence: CDR1 SGHAT, CDR2 FQNNGV.

The chain joins TRBV4-3 to TRBJ1-6; D is ambiguous. V lost 1 base and J 8 bases, leaving 6 bases between the germline ends. Germline assignment: CDR1 LGHNA and CDR2 YSLEER. This CDR3 comprises 13 residues. The DNA of the CDR3 is TGCGCCAGCAGCCAAGTCCAGGATTCACCCCTCCACTTT. As protein: CASSQVQDSPLHF.

This clone was picked up one time. J is TRBJ1-2 and V is TRBV10-3; 12 nucleotides agree with TRBD1. Germline loops: CDR1 ENHRY, CDR2 SYGVKD. With V trimmed by 7 bases and J by 7 bases, 16 bases remained unmatched. The CDR3 consists of 17 residues. CDR3 nucleotides: TGTGCCATCACCGAGAATTTGCCGGGACAGGGGGCGGGTGGCTACACCTTC. Encoded protein: CAITENLPGQGAGGYTF.

The chain recombines TRBV7-8 with TRBJ2-2; perhaps TRBD2 as D (7 bases). Germline CDR1 and CDR2: SGHVS and FQNEAQ. Between the trimmed V and J ends, which lost 5 bases and 6 bases, there was a span of 16 bases. The CDR3 spans 15 residues. CDR3 sequence (DNA): TGTGCCAGCAGCCCCGGGGGGCGAGTCCCCGGGGAGCTGTTTTTT. Encoded protein: CASSPGGRVPGELFF.

This sequence joins TRBV4-3 and TRBJ2-1; no definite D call. Per the germline V gene, CDR1 is LGHNA and CDR2 is YSLEER. There are 15 residues in the CDR3. The V end lost 6 bases, the J end lost 4 bases, and 16 bases lay between the germline ends. CDR3 nucleotide sequence: TGCGCCAGCAGACACAATACTGGGCAATACAATGAGCAGTTCTTC. Protein: CASRHNTGQYNEQFF.

The rearrangement links TRBV6-5 to TRBJ2-1; D is unclear. Germline V CDR1 and CDR2: MNHEY, SVGAGI. The CDR3 runs 14 residues. V was pared by 5 bases and J by 5 bases, with 13 bases between. This CDR3 is CASSTVLFHNEQFF. CDR3 bases: TGTGCCAGCAGTACTGTCTTATTCCACAATGAGCAGTTCTTC.

The chain recombines TRBV15 with TRBJ2-7, with D possibly matching TRBD2 (7 bases). Germline CDR1 LNHNV, CDR2 YYDKDF (reference sequence). CDR3 size: 15 residues. Trimming stripped 1 base from V and 6 bases from J, with 16 bases between. Written as DNA, the CDR3 is TGTGCCACCAGCAGAGGTGGGGGGGGGCCGTGCGAGCAGTACTTC. Translation: CATSRGGGGPCEQYF.

The CDR3 spells CASSGGADTQYF. The CDR3 DNA is TGTGCCAGCAGTGGGGGGGCAGATACGCAGTATTTT. The J gene is TRBJ2-3, the V gene TRBV7-3, with 7 bases matching TRBD2. This CDR3 region has 12 residues. CDR1 SGHTA and CDR2 FQGTGA come from the germline V gene. V was clipped by 6 bases and J by 4 bases; unmatched bases: 1.

This clone showed up just once. The V and J genes are TRBV5-1 and TRBJ1-2; 7 nucleotides line up with TRBD1. Germline loops: CDR1 SGHRS, CDR2 YFSETQ. This CDR3 is built from 13 residues. Trimming took 4 bases from V and 8 from J; bases not matched to a gene: 8. Here the CDR3 reads CASSERQGYGYTF. The CDR3 nucleotides are TGCGCCAGCAGCGAAAGACAGGGTTACGGCTACACCTTC.

This clone appeared a single time. This chain links TRBV5-6 with TRBJ2-3, with 12 bases fitting TRBD1. With V trimmed by 3 bases and J by 7 bases, 9 bases remained unmatched. Germline CDR1 is SGHDT and CDR2 is YYEEEE. This CDR3 is built from 16 residues. CDR3 amino acids: CASSYTGTGGVHTQYF. DNA of the CDR3: TGTGCCAGCAGCTACACTGGGACAGGGGGCGTGCATACGCAGTATTTT.

This clone was detected only once. The rearrangement joins TRBV5-4 to TRBJ2-7; a weak D match, TRBD1 (5 bases). V was trimmed by 5 bases and J by 2 bases, leaving 8 bases between them. The germline V gene encodes CDR1 SGHNT and CDR2 YYREEE (reference sequence). CDR3 size: 12 residues. CDR3 nucleotides: TGTGCCAGCAGTAGGGGAACCTACGAGCAGTACTTC. Translation: CASSRGTYEQYF.

The chain joins TRBV19 to TRBJ2-7; 9 nucleotides line up with TRBD1. There are 15 residues in the CDR3. V lost 4 bases to trimming and J lost 3 bases; unmatched junction nucleotides: 7. From germline, CDR1 is LNHDA and CDR2 SQIVND (reference sequence). CDR3 sequence: CASSRGDRAFYEQYF. CDR3 bases: TGTGCCAGTAGTAGGGGGGACAGGGCCTTCTACGAGCAGTACTTC.

Only a few counts were recorded for this clone. The genes are TRBV15 and TRBJ1-1; a possible D gene is TRBD1 (5 bases). The V end was cut by 3 bases, the J end by 0 bases, with 14 bases between. This CDR3 spans 16 amino acids. CDR1 and CDR2 (germline): LNHNV, YYDKDF (reference sequence). The CDR3 nucleotides read TGTGCCACCAGCAGCGATAGGGGTATTATGAACACTGAAGCTTTCTTT. Residues: CATSSDRGIMNTEAFF.

The chain is built from TRBV19 and TRBJ1-1; D gene ambiguous. From germline, CDR1 is LNHDA and CDR2 SQIVND (reference sequence). The CDR3 extends over 14 amino acids. The germline V and J ends were trimmed by 1 base and 4 bases, with 10 bases remaining between them. The CDR3 sequence is CASSIGETRTEAFF. CDR3 nucleotides: TGTGCCAGTAGTATAGGGGAGACCCGCACTGAAGCTTTCTTT.

The CDR3 region is CASSLGVSRSTDTQYF. The CDR3 region has the DNA TGTGCCAGCAGCTTAGGTGTGTCGCGCTCCACAGATACGCAGTATTTT. The gene calls are TRBV11-3 and TRBJ2-3; no definite D call. The ends were cut back, 1 base at V and 2 bases at J, with 13 bases in the middle. From germline, CDR1 is SGHNT and CDR2 YENEEA. The CDR3 consists of 16 residues.

The chain carries TRBV28 and TRBJ1-2, with D perhaps TRBD1 (5 bases). Germline V CDR1 and CDR2: MDHEN, SYDVKM. The length of the CDR3 is 15 residues. Trimming pared 1 base from V and 4 bases from J, leaving 13 bases between. The CDR3 nucleotides read TGTGCCAGCAGTTTATCGGCGGGGCATCTCTATGGCTACACCTTC. Its protein is CASSLSAGHLYGYTF.

V and J are TRBV30 and TRBJ1-2; 10 bases line up with TRBD1. This CDR3 contains 15 residues. The germline V gene encodes CDR1 GTSNPN and CDR2 SVGIG (reference sequence). Germline trimming cut 4 bases from V and 0 bases from J; bases unmatched to any gene: 5. The DNA of the CDR3 is TGTGCCTGGACGGCAGGGACAGGGGCTAACTATGGCTACACCTTC. Its protein is CAWTAGTGANYGYTF.

This chain connects TRBV25-1 to TRBJ1-2, with 7 bases matching TRBD1. V lost 7 bases, J lost 6 bases, and 11 bases stayed unmatched. Germline CDR1 reads MGHDK; CDR2 reads SYGVNS. This CDR3 is built from 14 residues. The CDR3 bases are TGTGCCAGCACTGAGCCGGGACAGAGAAATGGCTACACCTTC. This translates into CASTEPGQRNGYTF.

V is TRBV7-9 and J is TRBJ1-2; 9 nucleotides agree with TRBD1. The CDR3 is 15 amino acids. Germline CDR1 SEHNR, CDR2 FQNEAQ (reference sequence). The ends lost 6 bases at V and 3 bases at J; junction bases unmatched: 8. The DNA of the CDR3 is TGTGCCAGCAGACCATGGGACAGGGCGGACTATGGCTACACCTTC. Its protein product is CASRPWDRADYGYTF.